This passage covers 24 T cell receptor beta chains from one sample sequenced in a study of T-cell reconstitution after alpha-beta-depleted transplantation in children (TCRdb year 2016). This specimen's treatment or condition label, interpreted: allogeneic hematopoietic cell transplantation with graft depleted of TCRalphabeta T cells and CD19 B cells. The library was generated by PCR. Instrument on record: Illumina HiSeq 2500. TCR library preparation used molecular barcoding, with unique molecular identifiers applied to normalize quantification of the TCRbeta repertoire. TCRdb applied fastp at Q25 and MiXCR to the public reads, then kept only in-frame beta chains. For every CDR3 protein sequence, its rows merge into one entry that carries the most common genes and DNA. Recorded for this sample are about 400,000 distinct CDR3 sequences; 15% to 20% of them occurred a single time. Just under 30% of the sample goes to the ten largest clones.

The specimen was PBMCs, mostly from graft donor cells, collected 360 days after TCRalphabeta/CD19-depleted stem cell transplant. These receptors all stem from a boy in the first two years of life who had a stem cell transplant for Wiskott-Aldrich syndrome, so the T cells may come from the graft donor.

This clonotype has only a few counts. V and J are TRBV5-1 and TRBJ1-5, with D maybe TRBD1 (5 bases). The CDR3 totals 19 residues. V lost 4 bases to trimming and J lost 2 bases, with 25 bases between them. Germline V lookup: CDR1 SGHRS, CDR2 YFSETQ. CDR3 coding DNA: TGCGCCAGCAGCGAGCAAGGTAGTAGGGACGGTGGCGGCAATCAGCCCCAGCATTTT. Residues: CASSEQGSRDGGGNQPQHF.

This clonotype appeared a few times. The chain links TRBV10-2 to TRBJ2-7, with D tentatively TRBD2 (5 bases). Germline CDR1 reads WSHSY; CDR2 reads SAAADI. V lost 6 bases, J lost 2 bases, and 14 bases lay in between. The CDR3 totals 14 residues. CDR3 sequence: CASSRGLFPYEQYF. The CDR3 region has the DNA TGCGCCAGCAGCCGTGGACTTTTTCCCTACGAGCAGTACTTC.

This clonotype was seen just once. The chain is built from TRBV4-2 and TRBJ2-7; D remains unclear. The CDR3 sequence is 14 residues long. Germline-derived CDR1 and CDR2 are LGHNA and YNFKEQ. Trimming took off 0 bases at V and 4 bases at J, with 10 bases between the two ends. The CDR3 DNA reads as TGTGCCAGCAGCCAAGAAGGGTGGGTGTACGAGCAGTACTTC. It specifies CASSQEGWVYEQYF.

Only a few counts were recorded for this clonotype. The V call is TRBV7-2, the J call TRBJ2-7; possible D gene TRBD1, 5 bases. V lost 0 bases to trimming and J lost 2 bases, with 11 bases between them. Germline CDR1 and CDR2: SGHTA and FQGNSA. The CDR3 covers 15 residues. CDR3 sequence (DNA): TGTGCCAGCAGCTTAGCGGGCAGGGATCCCTACGAGCAGTACTTC. Its protein is CASSLAGRDPYEQYF.

J is TRBJ2-7 and V is TRBV10-3, with unresolved D. The V and J ends lost 3 bases and 3 bases respectively, with 6 bases between them. The germline gives CDR1 ENHRY, CDR2 SYGVKD. The CDR3 sequence is 12 residues long. This CDR3 reads CAISDTHYEQYF. The CDR3 DNA sequence: TGTGCCATCAGTGACACCCACTACGAGCAGTACTTC.

V and J are TRBV5-1 and TRBJ2-7, with a weak D call TRBD1 (5 bases). The CDR3 has 13 amino acids. The V end was cut by 1 base, the J end by 7 bases, with 12 bases between. CDR1 SGHRS and CDR2 YFSETQ come from the germline V gene. For the CDR3, the DNA is TGCGCCAGCAGCTTGTTAGTAGCAGGGGAGCAGTACTTC. Translating it yields CASSLLVAGEQYF.

This clonotype was seen more than once but under ten times. V usage is TRBV7-9 and J usage is TRBJ2-1; the D gene is possibly TRBD1 (5 bases). The CDR3 runs 16 residues. Trimming removed 1 base at V and 7 bases at J, with 17 bases between. Germline CDR1 is SEHNR and CDR2 is FQNEAQ (reference sequence). CDR3 loop: CASSLEGGHAGNEQFF. The DNA for the CDR3 is TGTGCCAGCAGCTTAGAGGGCGGACACGCCGGTAATGAGCAGTTCTTC.

This clonotype has more than one count but fewer than ten. This chain uses TRBV15 with TRBJ2-3, with D unresolved. CDR1 is LNHNV and CDR2 is YYDKDF in the germline V gene (reference sequence). Trimming took 0 bases from V and 10 from J, leaving 26 bases between them. CDR3 length: 18 amino acids. DNA for the CDR3: TGTGCCACCAGCAGAGATGATCCTAGGGTCCAACCACCCGCAGCGCAGTATTTT. Protein: CATSRDDPRVQPPAAQYF.

In its sample, this clonotype was seen a few times. The V and J genes are TRBV5-1 and TRBJ2-1, with 8 nucleotides matching TRBD2. J lost 3 bases, V lost 4 bases, and 6 bases had no gene match. The germline CDR1 and CDR2 sequences are SGHRS and YFSETQ. The CDR3 is 15 amino acids. In nucleotides, the CDR3 is TGCGCCAGCAGCCGGGGGGGGGTGGACTACAATGAGCAGTTCTTC. It yields the protein CASSRGGVDYNEQFF.

This chain connects TRBV2 to TRBJ2-2; possibly TRBD1 for D (6 bases). With 8 bases removed from V and 1 base from J, the gap between germline ends came to 8 bases. The CDR3 totals 13 residues. From germline, CDR1 is SNHLY and CDR2 FYNNEI. In DNA, the CDR3 is TGTGCCAGCCGGGACAAGAACACCGGGGAGCTGTTTTTT. Its protein is CASRDKNTGELFF.

This chain links TRBV7-6 with TRBJ2-1, with D possibly being TRBD2 (6 bases). V was cut by 5 bases and J by 6 bases, with 14 bases left in between. There are 14 residues in the CDR3. From germline, CDR1 is SGHVS and CDR2 FNYEAQ. In nucleotides, the CDR3 is TGTGCCAGCAGCCCCATTAGCGGTGGCAATGAGCAGTTCTTC. It encodes CASSPISGGNEQFF.

The genes are TRBV27 and TRBJ2-1, with D perhaps matching TRBD2 (5 bases). The CDR3 contains 14 residues. V was cut by 3 bases and J by 5 bases, with 11 bases left in between. Germline V gives CDR1 MNHEY, CDR2 SMNVEV (reference sequence). The CDR3 sequence: CASSFIRTHNEQFF. CDR3 coding DNA: TGTGCCAGCAGTTTCATTAGGACTCACAATGAGCAGTTCTTC.

This clonotype was recorded a few times. The V gene is TRBV6-2 or TRBV6-3, the J gene TRBJ2-5; 8 nucleotides match TRBD1. The CDR3 has 15 residues. V shed 6 bases and J 3 bases; nucleotides not matched to a gene: 9. CDR1 MNHEY and CDR2 SVGEGT come from the germline V gene. The CDR3 DNA sequence: TGTGCCAGCAGCTCTCCGGGACAGGCCAAAGAGACCCAGTACTTC. Protein: CASSSPGQAKETQYF.

This clonotype has just one count. The junction and the germline gene differ at one end; a read error may be behind it. J is TRBJ2-3 and V is TRBV10-3; TRBD2 matches at 11 bases. This CDR3 spans 18 amino acids. Germline V gene lookup returns CDR1 ENHRY and CDR2 SYGVKD. Here the CDR3 reads CAFSFRASGRLLKDTQYF. CDR3 DNA sequence: TGTGCCTTCAGTTTCCGGGCTAGCGGGAGGTTGCTTAAAGATACGCAGTATTTT.

The chain has TRBV5-1 and TRBJ1-1; D ambiguous. V was shortened by 2 bases and J by 0 bases, with 11 bases between the two germline ends. The CDR3 extends over 15 amino acids. Looked up from germline, CDR1 is SGHRS and CDR2 is YFSETQ. DNA of the CDR3: TGCGCCAGCAGCTTAATTGGAGGGATGAACACTGAAGCTTTCTTT. It translates to CASSLIGGMNTEAFF.

This chain links TRBV10-3 with TRBJ2-7; 7 bases map to TRBD1. After removal of 8 bases from V and 2 bases from J, the junction contained 6 bases not matched to a gene. This CDR3 comprises 13 residues. Germline CDR1 is ENHRY and CDR2 is SYGVKD. The CDR3 region is CAIRQGQTYEQYF. The CDR3 region has the DNA TGTGCCATCCGACAGGGTCAAACCTACGAGCAGTACTTC.

This clonotype was seen only a few times. This rearrangement joins TRBV7-2 to TRBJ2-3, with D uncertain. Germline CDR1 SGHTA, CDR2 FQGNSA. With 2 bases removed from V and 6 bases from J, the gap between germline ends came to 9 bases. This CDR3 is built from 13 residues. CDR3 DNA: TGTGCCAGCAGCTTACAGCCCGGGGATACGCAGTATTTT. This sequence encodes CASSLQPGDTQYF.

This clonotype has more than one count but fewer than ten. This chain connects TRBV6-6 to TRBJ1-1, with unresolved D. The CDR3 is made up of 11 amino acids. V was clipped by 2 bases and J by 3 bases, with 1 base between them. CDR1 and CDR2 from the germline V gene are MNHNY and SVGAGI (reference sequence). The CDR3 DNA is TGTGCCAGCAGTTACGACACTGAAGCTTTCTTT. Translation gives CASSYDTEAFF.

This clonotype was seen a few times. The CDR3 region has the DNA TGCGCCAGCAGCCAAGCTTGGACAGGCCGCTCTGGGGCCAACGTCCTGACTTTC. It codes for CASSQAWTGRSGANVLTF. The rearrangement uses TRBV4-1 and TRBJ2-6; 7 bases line up with TRBD1. The CDR3 has 18 amino acids. The germline CDR1 and CDR2 sequences are MGHRA and YSYEKL. Trimming took 1 base from V and 0 from J; bases not matched to a gene: 6.

Worth noting for this clonotype: An end of the junction does not agree with germline; a read error may underlie this. The V gene is TRBV7-9, the J gene TRBJ2-1, with D perhaps TRBD1 or TRBD2 (6 bases each). Germline V CDR1 and CDR2: SEHNR, FQNEAQ (reference sequence). This CDR3 is 9 amino acids long. For the CDR3, the DNA is TGTGCCAGCAGCTCCGGGGGCCCCTTC. Amino acid sequence: CASSSGGPF.

There are a few counts of this clonotype. Germline and junction disagree at one end, which may indicate a read error. The chain employs TRBV10-3 and TRBJ2-6; 10 bases align to TRBD1. Per the germline V gene, CDR1 is ENHRY and CDR2 is SYGVKD. This CDR3 comprises 20 residues. The CDR3 nucleotides read TGCCCCATCAGTGAGGCTACCGGGACAGGGGTAAACTCTGGGGCCAACGTCCTGACTTTC. Residues: CPISEATGTGVNSGANVLTF.

This clonotype was observed a handful of times. V is TRBV5-6 and J is TRBJ2-3; D is unresolved. From germline, CDR1 is SGHDT and CDR2 YYEEEE. The CDR3 extends over 16 amino acids. Trimming stripped 1 base from V and 0 bases from J, with 12 bases between. The chain's CDR3 is CASSLRRMASTDTQYF. CDR3 sequence (DNA): TGTGCCAGCAGCTTGAGGCGGATGGCTAGCACAGATACGCAGTATTTT.

CDR3 coding DNA: TGTGCCAGCTGGGCGGCCAGCTACGAGCAGTACTTC. This sequence encodes CASWAASYEQYF. The chain links TRBV2 to TRBJ2-7; D call uncertain. There are 12 residues in the CDR3. V was clipped by 8 bases and J by 3 bases, with 11 bases between them. In germline, CDR1 is SNHLY, CDR2 FYNNEI.

This clonotype was seen more than once but under ten times. This sequence joins TRBV5-6 and TRBJ2-7; the D is unclear. CDR1 is SGHDT and CDR2 is YYEEEE in the germline V gene. Trimming took off 1 base at V and 5 bases at J, with 19 bases between the two ends. The CDR3 totals 16 residues. CDR3 amino acids: CASSLLGFSFRDEQYF. The CDR3 DNA is TGTGCCAGCAGCTTGCTAGGTTTCAGTTTTAGGGACGAGCAGTACTTC.